A single sample is the source of the 7 T cell receptor beta chains below, sequenced in a study of regulatory T cells in long-lasting Graves disease. Construction of TCR beta libraries relied on iRepertoire HTBI primers and on Arm-PCR targeting CDR3 regions. TCRdb fed the multiplex PCR reads into MiXCR, producing one record per CDR3 protein. Here the sample spans 350,000 to 500,000 distinct CDR3 sequences, roughly 17% being singletons. Specified time point: newly diagnosed GD, antithyroid drugs for less than 3 months. Isolated PBMC RNA provided the starting material for the TCR library. These sequences were also reported in another study, on T cells in Graves' hyperthyroidism and ophthalmopathy.

This sample comprised peripheral blood mononuclear cells (PBMCs), obtained at new diagnosis, from a patient treated with antithyroid drugs. These receptors originate from a woman aged 25 to 45 with Graves disease.

This clonotype was recorded a few times. This chain joins TRBV7-9 and TRBJ2-3; maybe TRBD1 (6 bases). V lost 3 bases, J lost 0 bases, and 13 bases lay in between. The CDR3 totals 16 residues. Germline-derived CDR1 and CDR2 are SEHNR and FQNEAQ (reference sequence). The CDR3 nucleotides are TGTGCCAGCAGCTTTCCGACAGGACCTAGCACAGATACGCAGTATTTT. Amino acid sequence: CASSFPTGPSTDTQYF.

The J gene is TRBJ2-7, the V gene TRBV5-6; TRBD1 aligns across 7 bases. The CDR3 consists of 15 residues. CDR1 is SGHDT, CDR2 YYEEEE, per germline. Trimming at V came to 6 bases and at J to 2 bases, leaving 11 bases not matched to a gene. The CDR3, as DNA: TGTGCCAGCACCGCCGAGGGGGCAGGGACCTACGAGCAGTACTTC. It specifies CASTAEGAGTYEQYF.

The chain recombines TRBV7-9 with TRBJ2-3, with D hard to call. Per germline, CDR1 SEHNR and CDR2 FQNEAQ (reference sequence). V was pared by 0 bases and J by 4 bases, with 5 bases between. The CDR3 covers 13 residues. CDR3 nucleotides: TGTGCCAGCAGCTTAGCTTTATCAGATACGCAGTATTTT. Translation gives CASSLALSDTQYF.

The J gene is TRBJ2-7, the V gene TRBV19; 8 bases are shared with TRBD1. The CDR3 runs to 15 residues. The V gene's germline CDR1 is LNHDA and CDR2 SQIVND (reference sequence). The ends lost 6 bases at V and 2 bases at J; junction bases unmatched: 9. CDR3 region: CASRTKPGQAYEQYF. CDR3 bases: TGTGCCAGTAGGACGAAGCCGGGACAGGCCTACGAGCAGTACTTC.

This clonotype was seen ten or more times. The CDR3 is CSAKRAGAYNEQFF. In DNA form, the CDR3 reads TGCAGTGCTAAAAGAGCTGGGGCCTACAATGAGCAGTTCTTC. This chain joins TRBV20-1 and TRBJ2-1, with D uncertain. Trimming took off 4 bases at V and 2 bases at J, with 12 bases between the two ends. Germline loops: CDR1 DFQATT, CDR2 SNEGSKA (reference sequence). This CDR3 is built from 14 residues.

The V gene is TRBV28, the J gene TRBJ1-2; D not resolved. V gave up 1 base and J gave up 3 bases, with 12 bases separating them. The CDR3 extends over 15 amino acids. Germline V gene lookup returns CDR1 MDHEN and CDR2 SYDVKM. In nucleotides, the CDR3 is TGTGCCAGCAGTTTATTAGCTGGGCAGGACTATGGCTACACCTTC. This sequence encodes CASSLLAGQDYGYTF.

Ten or more counts support this clonotype. The chain couples TRBV7-2 to TRBJ2-1; 9 bases fit TRBD2. This CDR3 is built from 17 residues. The germline CDR1 and CDR2 sequences are SGHTA and FQGNSA. V dropped 5 bases and J dropped 7; count of bases not matched to a gene: 15. CDR3 protein: CASSPSPTGSGGNEQFF. CDR3 DNA: TGTGCCAGCAGCCCGAGCCCCACAGGCAGCGGGGGGAATGAGCAGTTCTTC.